This entry is about one TCR beta chain. The data derive from a study of cytomegalovirus exposure and HLA in healthy donors. Vbeta (60) and Jbeta (13) primers were used in the PCR. The method was immunoSEQ multiplex PCR; TCRdb's version includes in-frame clones alone and lacks a portion of them. The table shows 90,000 to 100,000 clones, with roughly three quarters occurring only once. V shed 3 bases and J 2 bases; nucleotides not matched to a gene: 7. The CDR3 sequence is 16 residues long. CDR1 is SGDLS and CDR2 is YYNGEE in the germline V gene. The TCR sequence derives from a female donor in good health and CMV-seronegative. The V call is TRBV9, the J call TRBJ2-7; 11 bases map to TRBD2. The source material was PBMCs. The DNA of the CDR3 is TGTGCCAGCAGCGAATCCGGGACTAGCGGTACCTACGAGCAGTACTTC. It codes for CASSESGTSGTYEQYF.